What follows are 17 T cell receptor beta chains derived from one specimen sequenced in a study of blood T cell repertoires in COVID-19 (dated by TCRdb to 2020 to 2022). The library was prepared using the immunoSEQ multiplex PCR assay. The table comes from immuneACCESS by way of TCRdb, which keeps in-frame sequences with V and J called. Part of the clones is missing from these tables; in studies checked, under half for an unresolved V gene and the rest for unknown reasons. A total of approximately 250,000 clones appear in this sample, roughly 82% of them only once. The ten largest clones take up approximately 1.3% of the sample. The specimen sequenced was peripheral blood. These receptors all stem from a woman in her thirties or forties who had recovered from COVID-19.

The J gene is TRBJ2-7, the V gene TRBV3-1 (or the pseudogene TRBV3-2), with 7 bases identical to TRBD2. V lost 0 bases to trimming and J lost 2 bases; unmatched junction nucleotides: 10. Germline V lookup: CDR1 LGHDT, CDR2 YNNKEL (reference sequence). The CDR3 spans 17 residues. CDR3 sequence: CASSQEGWGGSTYEQYF. The CDR3 coding sequence is TGTGCCAGCAGCCAAGAGGGATGGGGGGGGTCCACCTACGAGCAGTACTTC.

The V gene is TRBV7-9, the J gene TRBJ1-1; D not resolved. V was shortened by 7 bases and J by 8 bases, with 20 bases between the two germline ends. The CDR3 sequence is 14 residues long. The germline V gene encodes CDR1 SEHNR and CDR2 FQNEAQ (reference sequence). The CDR3, as DNA: TGTGCCAGCAACAGAAGGCCCACTGATCAAGAAGCTTTCTTT. Encoded protein: CASNRRPTDQEAFF.

This chain links TRBV7-9 with TRBJ1-1; possible D gene TRBD1, 5 bases. Per germline, CDR1 SEHNR and CDR2 FQNEAQ (reference sequence). The CDR3 is made up of 15 amino acids. Deletions cut 1 base from V and 5 bases from J, with 14 bases between. DNA of the CDR3: TGTGCCAGCAGCTTAGGCGTAGGGGTGTCGACTGAAGCTTTCTTT. Its protein product is CASSLGVGVSTEAFF.

This clone occurred a few times. V and J are TRBV30 and TRBJ1-1; the match to TRBD1 covers 7 bases. After removal of 2 bases from V and 5 bases from J, the junction contained 11 bases not matched to a gene. The CDR3 sequence is 15 residues long. Germline V gene data show CDR1 as GTSNPN and CDR2 as SVGIG (reference sequence). The CDR3 nucleotides are TGTGCCTGGAGTTTCCCTACAGGGGCGCCGACTGAAGCTTTCTTT. It specifies CAWSFPTGAPTEAFF. The full variable domain, completed using reference TRBV30 and TRBJ1-1, is SQTIHQWPATLVQPVGSPLSLECTVEGTSNPNLYWYRQAAGRGLQLLFYSVGIGQISSEVPQNLSASRPQDRQFILSSKKLLLSDSGFYLCAWSFPTGAPTEAFFGQGTRLTVV.

The chain joins TRBV25-1 to TRBJ2-5, with D maybe TRBD2 (5 bases). Germline CDR1 reads MGHDK; CDR2 reads SYGVNS. Trimming pared 3 bases from V and 5 bases from J, leaving 10 bases between. CDR3 length: 13 residues. CDR3 coding DNA: TGTGCCAGCAGTGATGCGGGTCCGGAGACCCAGTACTTC. The encoded protein is CASSDAGPETQYF.

This rearrangement joins TRBV3-1 (or the pseudogene TRBV3-2) to TRBJ2-1, with a weak D call TRBD2 (6 bases). Germline values: CDR1 LGHDT, CDR2 YNNKEL (reference sequence). This CDR3 contains 13 residues. V lost 2 bases, J lost 13 bases, and 15 bases lay in between. The CDR3 DNA sequence: TGTGCCAGCAGCCAACGAGCCGGGACTCATCAGTTCTTC. Protein sequence: CASSQRAGTHQFF.

The CDR3 DNA follows: TGTGCCAGCAGCACAGGGACCGGTTATTTCATGAACACTGAAGCTTTCTTT. Amino acids: CASSTGTGYFMNTEAFF. The rearrangement uses TRBV9 and TRBJ1-1; D perhaps matches TRBD1 (6 bases). CDR1 and CDR2 (germline): SGDLS, YYNGEE. The CDR3 has 17 residues. The V gene lost 4 bases and the J gene lost 0 bases, with 19 bases spanning the gap.

The rearrangement links TRBV11-2 to TRBJ2-7; D is uncertain. From germline, CDR1 is SGHAT and CDR2 FQNNGV. CDR3 length: 12 amino acids. Trimming removed 6 bases from V and 5 bases from J, with 11 bases in between. The CDR3 protein is CASSATWNEQYF. The DNA for the CDR3 is TGTGCCAGCAGTGCGACTTGGAACGAGCAGTACTTC.

About this clone itself: At the DNA level, this CDR3 is encoded by other sequences in the same sample as well. CDR3: CASSTGGAGETQYF. The CDR3 region has the DNA TGTGCCAGCAGCACCGGGGGGGCCGGGGAGACCCAGTACTTC. The chain uses TRBV5-4 and TRBJ2-5, with TRBD2 identical over 8 bases. Losses at the gene ends were 4 bases for V and 5 bases for J; bases not matched to a gene: 7. This CDR3 is 14 amino acids long. CDR1 and CDR2 (germline): SGHNT, YYREEE (reference sequence). Full variable domain (rest looked up from reference TRBV5-4 and TRBJ2-5): ETGVTQSPTHLIKTRGQQVTLRCSSQSGHNTVSWYQQALGQGPQFIFQYYREEENGRGNFPPRFSGLQFPNYSSELNVNALELDDSALYLCASSTGGAGETQYFGPGTRLLVL.

The V call is TRBV7-9, the J call TRBJ1-2; D is unresolved. The CDR3 is 12 residues long. Germline V lookup: CDR1 SEHNR, CDR2 FQNEAQ (reference sequence). V was shortened by 5 bases and J by 8 bases, with 12 bases between the two germline ends. CDR3 sequence: CASSLGSRGYTF. CDR3 sequence (DNA): TGTGCCAGCAGCCTAGGGAGTCGGGGCTACACCTTC.

The rearrangement joins TRBV6-2 or TRBV6-3 to TRBJ1-6; D perhaps matches TRBD1 (5 bases). V was trimmed by 2 bases and J by 7 bases, leaving 15 bases between them. Germline CDR1 reads MNHEY; CDR2 reads SVGEGT. The CDR3 contains 16 residues. CDR3 residues: CASSYVQGVTNSPLHF. For the CDR3, the DNA is TGTGCCAGCAGTTACGTCCAGGGTGTAACAAATTCACCCCTCCACTTT.

This clone was seen more than once but under ten times. V usage is TRBV18 and J usage is TRBJ1-3; D is undetermined. CDR3 length: 15 residues. The V gene's germline CDR1 is KGHSH and CDR2 LQKENI. V lost 3 bases and J 4 bases, leaving 13 bases between the germline ends. CDR3: CASSPRSALGNTIYF. The CDR3 bases are TGTGCCAGCTCACCGAGGTCGGCCTTGGGAAACACCATATATTTT.

The chain joins TRBV28 to TRBJ1-1; TRBD1 might be the D (5 bases). Trimming left V 2 bases short and J 1 base short, with 11 bases between. CDR1 MDHEN and CDR2 SYDVKM come from the germline V gene. The CDR3 consists of 15 residues. The CDR3 sequence: CASSLGAEENTEAFF. As DNA, the CDR3 is TGTGCCAGCAGTTTAGGGGCAGAAGAGAACACTGAAGCTTTCTTT.

The chain employs TRBV28 and TRBJ1-5; 8 positions agree with TRBD1. CDR3 length: 16 amino acids. From germline, CDR1 is MDHEN and CDR2 SYDVKM. J was trimmed by 2 bases and V by 5 bases; bases with no gene match: 8. The CDR3 DNA sequence: TGTGCCAGCAGTCTTACAGGGGGAGTAGGCAATCAGCCCCAGCATTTT. Translation: CASSLTGGVGNQPQHF.

This chain links TRBV18 with TRBJ1-1; the match to TRBD1 covers 9 bases. After removal of 6 bases from V and 0 bases from J, the junction contained 8 bases not matched to a gene. This CDR3 is 16 amino acids long. Germline lookup yields CDR1 KGHSH and CDR2 LQKENI. In DNA, the CDR3 is TGTGCCAGCTCGCAGACAGGGGGTAACATGAACACTGAAGCTTTCTTT. It yields the protein CASSQTGGNMNTEAFF.

This clone was picked up a small number of times. V usage is TRBV19 and J usage is TRBJ1-1, with D perhaps TRBD1 (6 bases). Trimming removed 5 bases from V and 4 bases from J, with 11 bases in between. The CDR3 sequence is 13 residues long. Germline assignment: CDR1 LNHDA and CDR2 SQIVND (reference sequence). The CDR3 here is CASSPTGSTEAFF. The CDR3 nucleotides read TGTGCCAGTAGTCCAACAGGGAGCACTGAAGCTTTCTTT.

V usage is TRBV6-5 and J usage is TRBJ2-2; D perhaps matches TRBD2 (6 bases). Per germline, CDR1 MNHEY and CDR2 SVGAGI. V lost 1 base, J lost 3 bases, and 12 bases lay in between. The CDR3 is 16 residues long. CDR3 sequence: CASSYYGSTDTGELFF. DNA of the CDR3: TGTGCCAGCAGTTACTACGGGAGCACCGACACCGGGGAGCTGTTTTTT.